The rows below give T cell receptor beta chains drawn from one sample of a study of T cells after posttransplantation cyclophosphamide. Repertoires were generated with immunoSEQ multiplex PCR, while TCRdb's copy carries only in-frame clones and drops some. The sample consists of some 54,000 clones, 94% of them appearing once. Sequenced sample: PBMCs. The source of these receptors is a young woman in good health and a related stem cell transplant donor. The CDR3 runs from the conserved cysteine through the conserved F or W. Fields, in order: J gene, V gene, CDR3 length, D gene, CDR3 DNA, CDR3 protein. A D gene is named only where the DNA matches it firmly.

TRBJ1-2 | TRBV19 | 14 | TRBD1 | TGTGCCAGTAGTGCCCAGACAGGGATCTCTGGCTACACCTTC | CASSAQTGISGYTF
TRBJ1-1 | TRBV5-6 | 14 | - | TGTGCCAGCAGCCTCCCTTCGACGGGCACTGAAGCTTTCTTT | CASSLPSTGTEAFF
TRBJ2-2 | TRBV19 | 17 | - | TGTGCCAGTAGTCGAGGAAGGGTCGCGGGCAACACCGGGGAGCTGTTTTTT | CASSRGRVAGNTGELFF
TRBJ1-3 | TRBV19 | 15 | - | TGTGCCAGTAGTCCAACCCGGGTATCTGGAAACACCATATATTTT | CASSPTRVSGNTIYF
TRBJ2-7 | TRBV18 | 14 | TRBD1 | TGTGCCAGCAACCCCGGGACAGGGTCCTACGAGCAGTACTTC | CASNPGTGSYEQYF
TRBJ1-2 | TRBV19 | 16 | TRBD1 | TGTGCCAGTAGTATATGGGGCCACAGGGGGAAGGATGGCTACACCTTC | CASSIWGHRGKDGYTF
TRBJ2-2 | TRBV7-9 | 16 | TRBD2 | TGTGCCAGCAGCCGTCTGAGCGGGGGGGTCCCCGGGGAGCTGTTTTTT | CASSRLSGGVPGELFF
TRBJ1-2 | TRBV10-3 | 13 | - | TGTGCCATCAGTGAAGAACGGAACTATGGCTACACCTTC | CAISEERNYGYTF
TRBJ1-4 | TRBV4-1 | 15 | TRBD1 | TGCGCCAGCAGCACCTTGACAGGGTCTAATGAAAAACTGTTTTTT | CASSTLTGSNEKLFF
TRBJ1-1 | TRBV4-3 | 14 | - | TGCGCCAGCAGCCAAGATCGGGGGGACACTGAAGCTTTCTTT | CASSQDRGDTEAFF
TRBJ2-3 | TRBV28 | 16 | TRBD2 | TGTGCCAGCAGTCGCGGACTAGCGGGCCAATCAGATACGCAGTATTTT | CASSRGLAGQSDTQYF
TRBJ2-7 | TRBV7-2 | 13 | - | TGTGCCAGCAGTACGGACAGAACCTACGAGCAGTACTTC | CASSTDRTYEQYF
TRBJ2-7 | TRBV6-5 | 16 | TRBD2 | TGTGCCAGCAGTTACGCGGGAAATAGCGGGGTCCACGAGCAGTACTTC | CASSYAGNSGVHEQYF
TRBJ2-6 | TRBV5-1 | 12 | - | TGCGCCAGCAGCCCGGGGGCCAACGTCCTGACTTTC | CASSPGANVLTF
TRBJ2-1 | TRBV7-2 | 15 | TRBD2 | TGTGCCAGCAGCCTTGGACTAGCGGGGGACAATGAGCAGTTCTTC | CASSLGLAGDNEQFF
TRBJ1-1 | TRBV12-5 | 13 | TRBD1 | TGTGCTAGTGGTCCGGACAGGGACACTGAAGCTTTCTTT | CASGPDRDTEAFF
TRBJ2-3 | TRBV28 | 15 | TRBD1 | TGTGCCAGCAGTTTCGAAAGGGGGCAGACAGATACGCAGTATTTT | CASSFERGQTDTQYF
TRBJ1-2 | TRBV18 | 13 | - | TGTGCCAGCTCACTACAGGGAGACTATGGCTACACCTTC | CASSLQGDYGYTF
TRBJ1-2 | TRBV10-3 | 14 | - | TGTGCCATCAGAGTCGGGATGGAGGGGAGCGGCTACACCTTC | CAIRVGMEGSGYTF
TRBJ2-2 | TRBV4-1 | 16 | TRBD1 | TGCGCCAGCAGCCAACGACAGACAGGGGGTACCGGGGAGCTGTTTTTT | CASSQRQTGGTGELFF
TRBJ1-5 | TRBV4-1 | 14 | - | TGCGCCAGCAGCCAAGACAGGGCGAATCAGCCCCAGCATTTT | CASSQDRANQPQHF
TRBJ1-5 | TRBV6-1 | 14 | TRBD1 | TGTGCCAGCAGTGGGGGACAGGACAATCAGCCCCAGCATTTT | CASSGGQDNQPQHF
TRBJ2-2 | TRBV7-2 | 15 | - | TGTGCCAGCAGCTTAGGCGGGCCGCCCACCGGGGAGCTGTTTTTT | CASSLGGPPTGELFF
TRBJ1-4 | TRBV18 | 17 | - | TGTGCCAGCTCACCACAGGCAGGAGGATCAACTAATGAAAAACTGTTTTTT | CASSPQAGGSTNEKLFF